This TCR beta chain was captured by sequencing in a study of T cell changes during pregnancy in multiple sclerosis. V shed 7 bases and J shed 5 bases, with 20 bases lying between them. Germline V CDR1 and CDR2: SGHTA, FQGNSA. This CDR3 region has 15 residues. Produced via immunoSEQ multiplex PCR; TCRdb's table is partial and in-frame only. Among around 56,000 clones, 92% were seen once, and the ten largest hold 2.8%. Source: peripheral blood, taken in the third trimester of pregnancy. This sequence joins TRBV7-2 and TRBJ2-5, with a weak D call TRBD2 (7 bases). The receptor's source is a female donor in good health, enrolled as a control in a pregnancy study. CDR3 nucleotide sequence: TGTGCCAGCACCGCACGCGGGGGCATTTGGGAGACCCAGTACTTC. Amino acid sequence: CASTARGGIWETQYF.